What follows is one T cell receptor beta chain and its context. The antigen remains undetermined. Germline V gene lookup returns CDR1 SGHRS and CDR2 YFSETQ. V shed 6 bases and J 7 bases; nucleotides not matched to a gene: 15. The CDR3 is 17 residues long. The data are from a study of lymphopenia after photon versus proton radiotherapy. Notes on the study in general: Proton therapy kept repertoires fairly stable, unlike photons, which gained effector/memory cells.

TCRdb keeps only in-frame clones here, not all; method: immunoSEQ multiplex PCR. The sample holds 50,000 or so clones, under 95% seen once. V is TRBV5-1 and J is TRBJ2-1; 11 bases fit TRBD1. The sequencing here drew on peripheral blood, taken from a patient treated with photon-based radiotherapy. The sequence was obtained from a woman between 40 and 55 years old with cholangiocarcinoma. CDR3 residues: CASTPIPGTGGLNEQFF. CDR3 in DNA: TGCGCCAGCACACCAATCCCCGGGACAGGGGGTCTGAATGAGCAGTTCTTC.